The clone carrying this TCR beta chain was counted at least ten times. Its antigen is not identified. The CDR3 sequence is 17 residues long. Germline assignment: CDR1 MDHEN and CDR2 SYDVKM. The ends lost 2 bases at V and 6 bases at J; junction bases unmatched: 11. RNA transcripts gave rise to amplified TCR beta CDR3 regions. TCR CDR3 regions were first amplified by RT-PCR with HTBI primers. TCRdb reanalysed the multiplex PCR reads using MiXCR and keeps one entry per CDR3 protein. Seen here are approximately 630,000 distinct CDR3 sequences, 15% to 20% observed once, and the top ten hold approximately 3.9%. This entry belongs to a study of T cells in Graves' hyperthyroidism and ophthalmopathy. In the study overall: Peripheral blood was collected at initial diagnosis, before any treatment. Findings of the study overall: Most expanded thyroid clonotypes above 0.001 also appeared in blood.

PBMCs came from 9 to 10 ml fresh peripheral blood. Material for sequencing was blood. The gene calls are TRBV28 and TRBJ2-2; 8 positions match TRBD2. The receptor comes from a woman aged 25 to 39 with Graves' hyperthyroidism. The CDR3 coding sequence is TGTGCCAGCAGTTTAGCAGGTTTGAGCGGGAGCCCCGGGGAGCTGTTTTTT. Translating it yields CASSLAGLSGSPGELFF.